The 10 T cell receptor beta chains below come from one sample, sequenced in a study of blood T cell repertoires in COVID-19. Assay used: immunoSEQ multiplex PCR; TCRdb lists only in-frame clones, some missing. The sample contains 59,000 or so clones, 79% of which appear only once. Sample: peripheral blood. These receptors originate from a man in his sixties with acute or convalescent COVID-19.

This rearrangement joins TRBV30 to TRBJ2-7; maybe TRBD2 (5 bases). The CDR3 contains 12 residues. The V end lost 3 bases, the J end lost 0 bases, and 6 bases lay between the germline ends. Germline V gene data show CDR1 as GTSNPN and CDR2 as SVGIG (reference sequence). CDR3 in amino acids: CAWRGSSYEQYF. Written as DNA, the CDR3 is TGTGCCTGGAGGGGGAGCTCCTACGAGCAGTACTTC.

The chain couples TRBV28 to TRBJ2-7; perhaps TRBD1 as D (6 bases). The CDR3 contains 16 residues. V was trimmed by 4 bases and J by 2 bases, leaving 18 bases between them. Germline lookup yields CDR1 MDHEN and CDR2 SYDVKM. The CDR3 DNA is TGTGCCAGCAGTTCGCAGGGGTGGGGGACCCCCTACGAGCAGTACTTC. Translated: CASSSQGWGTPYEQYF.

The chain combines TRBV7-6 with TRBJ1-3; 8 bases agree with TRBD1. J gave up 4 bases and V 7 bases, and 6 bases lay outside the gene matches. CDR3 length: 14 residues. The germline V gene has CDR1 SGHVS and CDR2 FNYEAQ. The CDR3 DNA reads as TGTGCCAGCACCCCCGGGACAGGAGGAAACACCATATATTTT. It codes for CASTPGTGGNTIYF.

This rearrangement joins TRBV3-1 (or the pseudogene TRBV3-2) to TRBJ2-7; no firm D call. Germline loops: CDR1 LGHDT, CDR2 YNNKEL (reference sequence). The CDR3 runs 13 residues. V was pared by 3 bases and J by 2 bases, with 8 bases between. CDR3 sequence: CASSHRTTYEQYF. In DNA, the CDR3 is TGTGCCAGCAGCCACCGCACTACCTACGAGCAGTACTTC.

The chain joins TRBV19 to TRBJ2-1; 11 nucleotides agree with TRBD2. This CDR3 contains 15 residues. Germline V CDR1 and CDR2: LNHDA, SQIVND (reference sequence). Unmatched junction bases numbered 6, after V lost 5 bases and J lost 6 bases. The CDR3 spells CASSPYSGGGNEQFF. CDR3 coding DNA: TGTGCCAGTAGTCCCTATAGCGGGGGGGGCAATGAGCAGTTCTTC.

The chain employs TRBV18 and TRBJ2-2, with D maybe TRBD1 (6 bases). The V end lost 2 bases, the J end lost 3 bases, and 10 bases lay between the germline ends. Germline V gene sequence: CDR1 KGHSH, CDR2 LQKENI. The CDR3 spans 15 residues. This chain's CDR3 is CASSPGTSYTGELFF. The DNA for the CDR3 is TGTGCCAGCTCACCAGGGACATCCTACACCGGGGAGCTGTTTTTT.

The chain employs TRBV30 and TRBJ1-1, with D uncertain. Trimming removed 3 bases at V and 3 bases at J, with 11 bases between. This CDR3 comprises 13 residues. The V gene's germline CDR1 is GTSNPN and CDR2 SVGIG (reference sequence). The CDR3 is CAWSLWADTEAFF. CDR3 DNA: TGTGCCTGGAGCCTGTGGGCTGACACTGAAGCTTTCTTT.

The V and J genes are TRBV7-3 and TRBJ2-7; tentative D call: TRBD1 (6 bases). The CDR3 is 16 amino acids. Between the trimmed V and J ends, which lost 1 base and 5 bases, there was a span of 18 bases. CDR1 SGHTA and CDR2 FQGTGA come from the germline V gene. Written as DNA, the CDR3 is TGTGCCAGCAGCTTAAACGGACAGAGGGCGGGCGACGAGCAGTACTTC. Its protein is CASSLNGQRAGDEQYF.

This clone was picked up one time. The chain has TRBV18 and TRBJ2-7, with D perhaps TRBD1 (7 bases). CDR3 length: 15 amino acids. V was clipped by 3 bases and J by 0 bases, with 12 bases between them. Germline CDR1 is KGHSH and CDR2 is LQKENI. Here the CDR3 reads CASSPGGQSSYEQYF. The CDR3 DNA reads as TGTGCCAGCTCACCGGGGGGACAGTCCTCCTACGAGCAGTACTTC.

The chain is built from TRBV7-9 and TRBJ2-3; D is perhaps TRBD2 (6 bases). The CDR3 is 15 residues long. Per germline, CDR1 SEHNR and CDR2 FQNEAQ (reference sequence). With 4 bases removed from V and 2 bases from J, the gap between germline ends came to 13 bases. This chain's CDR3 is CASSYIADPTDTQYF. CDR3 bases: TGTGCCAGCAGCTACATAGCGGACCCCACAGATACGCAGTATTTT.